The following is a TCR beta chain sequence with its context. These data are taken from a study of blood T cell repertoires in COVID-19. About the research overall: Sources were T cells, B-cell-depleted T cells, or PBMCs; the material itself was cDNA or gDNA.

Clones were sequenced by immunoSEQ multiplex PCR, and TCRdb holds only the in-frame ones, with some missing. Among about 300,000 clones, around nine tenths were seen once, and the ten largest hold less than 2%. The germline V gene has CDR1 LNHDA and CDR2 SQIVND (reference sequence). The junction had 8 bases not matched to a gene; V was cut back by 7 bases and J by 1 base. The CDR3 is 18 residues long. This sequence originates from a woman in her 30s with COVID-19, enrolled during active disease. This chain joins TRBV19 and TRBJ2-1; TRBD2 aligns across 15 bases. Sequenced: peripheral blood. In DNA, the CDR3 is TGTGCCAGTACCAAATGGACTAGCGGGGGGGGTTCCTACAATGAGCAGTTCTTC. This encodes CASTKWTSGGGSYNEQFF.